The 12 T cell receptor beta chains listed next were all sequenced from one sample in a study of T cell responses to AZD1222 COVID-19 vaccine. The data were produced by immunoSEQ multiplex PCR, yet TCRdb's version contains in-frame clones alone and is incomplete. The sample includes tens of thousands of clones, about 87% of them seen just once. Specimen: peripheral blood, collected on day 0 of AZD1222 vaccination. The receptors were gathered from an adult in good health.

This clone occurred once. The V and J genes are TRBV6-5 and TRBJ2-4, with D tentatively TRBD2 (5 bases). V dropped 11 bases and J dropped 1 base, with 12 bases sitting between them. There are 13 residues in the CDR3. Germline V gene sequence: CDR1 MNHEY, CDR2 SVGAGI. The CDR3 reads CASRESAKNIQYF. The CDR3 bases are TGTGCCTCAAGGGAGTCGGCCAAAAACATTCAGTACTTC.

The CDR3 protein is CASSPRNTNYGYTF. CDR3 in DNA: TGTGCCAGTAGCCCCAGAAACACCAACTATGGCTACACCTTC. The gene calls are TRBV19 and TRBJ1-2, with D unresolved. CDR1 and CDR2 (germline): LNHDA, SQIVND (reference sequence). Trimming took 6 bases from V and 2 from J, leaving 13 bases between them. The CDR3 runs 14 residues.

The V gene is TRBV2, the J gene TRBJ2-5, with D perhaps matching TRBD2 (6 bases). The CDR3 spans 11 residues. Deletions cut 5 bases from V and 5 bases from J, with 6 bases between. The germline V gene encodes CDR1 SNHLY and CDR2 FYNNEI. The CDR3 bases are TGTGCCAGCAGTCGGGGGGAGACCCAGTACTTC. Encoded protein: CASSRGETQYF.

Concerning this clone: A read error may produce the germline difference seen at one junction end. V usage is TRBV6-2 or TRBV6-3 and J usage is TRBJ1-1; D not resolved. CDR1 is MNHEY, CDR2 SVGEGT, per germline. The CDR3 runs to 13 residues. CDR3 nucleotides: TGTGCCAGCAATTACCTAGGGAACACTGAAGCTTTCTTT. This gives the protein CASNYLGNTEAFF.

The J gene is TRBJ2-1, the V gene TRBV6-5, with D unclear. Germline V CDR1 and CDR2: MNHEY, SVGAGI. V was clipped by 7 bases and J by 1 base, with 11 bases between them. CDR3 size: 14 residues. CDR3 amino acids: CASNDAGSYNEQFF. The CDR3 DNA reads TGTGCCAGCAACGACGCCGGTTCCTACAATGAGCAGTTCTTC.

The rearrangement links TRBV7-2 to TRBJ2-7, with 8 bases fitting TRBD2. Germline CDR1 is SGHTA and CDR2 is FQGNSA. The CDR3 runs 15 residues. With 8 bases clipped from V and 8 bases from J, the junction kept 17 bases outside the gene matches. The CDR3 loop reads CASEAPGGGSRKQYF. CDR3 nucleotide sequence: TGTGCCAGCGAAGCCCCTGGCGGGGGGTCCCGCAAGCAGTACTTC. Using reference TRBV7-2 and TRBJ2-7 for the parts outside the CDR3, the full variable domain is GAGVSQSPSNKVTEKGKDVELRCDPISGHTALYWYRQSLGQGLEFLIYFQGNSAPDKSGLPSDRFSAERTGGSVSTLTIQRTQQEDSAVYLCASEAPGGGSRKQYFGPGTRLTVT.

V is TRBV11-2 and J is TRBJ2-5, with TRBD2 identical over 10 bases. This CDR3 is 16 amino acids long. Unmatched junction bases numbered 9, after V lost 4 bases and J lost 4 bases. Germline V gives CDR1 SGHAT, CDR2 FQNNGV. In DNA form, the CDR3 reads TGTGCCAGCAGCTCCAGGGGGCTAGCGGGAGCAGAGACCCAGTACTTC. This codes for CASSSRGLAGAETQYF.

The J gene is TRBJ2-5, the V gene TRBV2, with 9 bases matching TRBD1. V shed 8 bases and J 3 bases; nucleotides not matched to a gene: 4. Germline assignment: CDR1 SNHLY and CDR2 FYNNEI. The CDR3 loop spans 13 amino acids. CDR3 bases: TGTGCCAGCCACCGGGACAGGGAAGAGACCCAGTACTTC. It is translated as CASHRDREETQYF.

The chain employs TRBV7-9 and TRBJ1-2; D ambiguous. Looked up from germline, CDR1 is SEHNR and CDR2 is FQNEAQ (reference sequence). V was clipped by 2 bases and J by 8 bases, with 6 bases between them. This CDR3 contains 11 residues. CDR3 amino acids: CASSLMKGYTF. For the CDR3, the DNA is TGTGCCAGCAGCTTAATGAAAGGCTACACCTTC.

The chain recombines TRBV2 with TRBJ2-7, with 10 bases fitting TRBD1. This CDR3 is 14 amino acids long. V shed 8 bases and J 3 bases; nucleotides not matched to a gene: 7. Germline-derived CDR1 and CDR2 are SNHLY and FYNNEI. The CDR3 is CASVLDRGNYEQYF. In nucleotides, the CDR3 is TGTGCCAGCGTACTGGACAGGGGGAACTACGAGCAGTACTTC.

This chain uses TRBV6-5 with TRBJ1-2; D might be TRBD1 (5 bases). V was trimmed by 2 bases and J by 1 base, leaving 11 bases between them. Germline CDR1 reads MNHEY; CDR2 reads SVGAGI. The CDR3 totals 15 residues. The CDR3 sequence: CASSYDRDFNYGYTF. As DNA, the CDR3 is TGTGCCAGCAGTTACGACAGAGACTTTAACTATGGCTACACCTTC.

The J gene is TRBJ2-2, the V gene TRBV7-2; D call uncertain. Trimming cost V 5 bases and J 0 bases, with 10 bases left between them. Germline V gene data show CDR1 as SGHTA and CDR2 as FQGNSA. The CDR3 totals 15 residues. DNA of the CDR3: TGTGCCAGCAGCGTTAGTACTACGAACACCGGGGAGCTGTTTTTT. Its translation: CASSVSTTNTGELFF.